The rows below give T cell receptor beta chains drawn from one sample of a study of blood T cell repertoires in COVID-19. The assay was immunoSEQ multiplex PCR, and TCRdb's table has in-frame clones only and misses some. Of roughly 93,000 clones in the sample, approximately 81% are singletons; the top ten hold roughly 10%. Sequenced material: peripheral blood. All receptors derive from an elderly woman with acute or convalescent COVID-19. The conserved cysteine and the conserved F or W are not part of the CDR3 here. Each record gives: CDR3 length, J gene, V gene, clone size, D gene, CDR3 protein. The D gene is left open where the match is weak. The size field is filled for only some rows; it gives once, few, many or a size class.

>13|TRBJ2-1|TRBV7-6|.|TRBD2
ASSISGGPHNEQF
>12|TRBJ2-2|TRBV9|once|.
ASSVRSETGELF
>10|TRBJ1-1|TRBV7-3|.|.
ASSVSGQEAF
>12|TRBJ1-1|TRBV18|.|.
ASSSGQRNTEAF
>11|TRBJ1-4|TRBV13|.|.
ASSLRGSEKLF
>10|TRBJ1-2|TRBV29-1|.|.
SVEEAGLGYT
>12|TRBJ2-5|TRBV5-1|.|.
ASSLGERGTTQY
>11|TRBJ2-6|TRBV6-5|.|.
ASRPTGANVLT
>11|TRBJ1-4|TRBV30|once|.
AWSGQTNEKLF
>12|TRBJ2-5|TRBV7-2|once|.
ASSPTRYQETQY
>13|TRBJ1-2|TRBV4-1|.|.
ASSQTESENYGYT
>11|TRBJ1-5|TRBV6-6|once|.
ASSATGPWAQH
>16|TRBJ2-3|TRBV5-6|.|TRBD2
ASSGRTGGQRVTDTQY
>14|TRBJ2-3|TRBV10-3|.|TRBD2
AITLGGGTGTDTQY
>11|TRBJ1-5|TRBV18|.|.
ASSSGVNQPQH
>13|TRBJ2-1|TRBV5-4|few|TRBD1
ASSPTGSGVGEQF
>13|TRBJ2-2|TRBV7-2|once|.
ASSLVPGSTGELF
>12|TRBJ1-1|TRBV7-9|.|.
ASSQREGGTEAF
>12|TRBJ1-6|TRBV6-5|.|.
ASSQEGTNSPLH
>13|TRBJ2-5|TRBV5-1|.|TRBD2
ASSLTLAGGETQY
>11|TRBJ1-2|TRBV18|.|.
ASSPIQDGEGT
>13|TRBJ1-4|TRBV18|once|TRBD1
ASSPLGQGNEKLF
>12|TRBJ1-1|TRBV28|.|.
ASSKARDHTEAF
>10|TRBJ1-2|TRBV30|few|TRBD1
AWSEGGSGYT
>15|TRBJ1-5|TRBV19|.|TRBD1
ASSLGQGLYSNQPQH
>14|TRBJ1-5|TRBV19|.|.
ASSIASDRFNQPQH
>13|TRBJ1-6|TRBV5-1|.|TRBD1
ASSLRTGTNSPLH
>13|TRBJ2-1|TRBV4-2|.|.
ASSPAAYSYNEQF
>14|TRBJ1-2|TRBV19|.|TRBD1
ASSRASGQGAVGYT
>18|TRBJ1-2|TRBV28|.|TRBD1
ASSLSNPIRPDRANYGYT
>12|TRBJ2-2|TRBV5-1|.|.
ASSLGQNTGELF
>12|TRBJ1-3|TRBV5-1|few|TRBD1
ASSTGQGRYTIY
>13|TRBJ2-5|TRBV2|few|TRBD2
ASGVMTSGQGTQY
>13|TRBJ2-7|TRBV9|.|.
ASSPRSRGAEEQY
>13|TRBJ2-3|TRBV28|.|TRBD2
ASRLAGARGDTQY
>10|TRBJ1-5|TRBV18|.|.
ASSTSNQPQH
>11|TRBJ1-2|TRBV3-1/TRBV3-2|.|.
ASSQGPLYGYT
>12|TRBJ1-1|TRBV18|.|TRBD1
ASSPRQGNTEAF
>10|TRBJ2-5|TRBV7-2|.|.
ASSVQGETQY
>13|TRBJ2-7|TRBV5-1|.|.
ASTQGQATSYEQY
>12|TRBJ1-1|TRBV27|.|TRBD1
ASSALQGYTEAF
>12|TRBJ1-6|TRBV5-5|.|.
ASSLQGYNSPLH
>12|TRBJ1-3|TRBV28|.|TRBD1
ASSFRQGGNTIY
>12|TRBJ2-5|TRBV18|few|.
ASSPLFARETQY
>13|TRBJ2-1|TRBV7-2|few|TRBD2
ASRPTSGGYNEQF